The present TCR beta chain was sequenced within a study of cytomegalovirus exposure and HLA in healthy donors. The germline V gene has CDR1 SGHRS and CDR2 YFSETQ. V was pared by 4 bases and J by 4 bases, with 17 bases between. The CDR3 totals 15 residues. This clone has a handful of counts. The PCR used 60 Vbeta and 13 Jbeta primers. Sequenced by immunoSEQ multiplex PCR; TCRdb stores in-frame clones only, minus some. This table has under 200,000 clones, 65% to 90% appearing once. Sequencing used PBMCs. The source is a man aged 45-65 years in good health and CMV-seropositive. The genes are TRBV5-1 and TRBJ1-1; D might be TRBD1 (5 bases). Written as DNA, the CDR3 is TGCGCCAGCAGCCTGGCTCCGGCCCAGGGCACTGAAGCTTTCTTT. Its translation is CASSLAPAQGTEAFF.